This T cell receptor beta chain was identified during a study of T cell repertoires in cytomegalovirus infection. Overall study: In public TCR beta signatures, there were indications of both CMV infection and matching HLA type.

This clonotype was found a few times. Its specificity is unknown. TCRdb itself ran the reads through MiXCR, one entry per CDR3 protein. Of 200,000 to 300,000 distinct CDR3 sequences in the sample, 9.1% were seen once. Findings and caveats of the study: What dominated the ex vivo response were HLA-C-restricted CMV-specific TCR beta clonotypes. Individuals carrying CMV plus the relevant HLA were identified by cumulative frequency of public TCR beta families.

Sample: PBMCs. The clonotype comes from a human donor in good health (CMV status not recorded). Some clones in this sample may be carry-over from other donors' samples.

CDR3: CASRTGGLNEQYF. In nucleotides, the CDR3 is TGTGCCAGCAGAACAGGGGGACTAAACGAGCAGTACTTC. This rearrangement joins TRBV6-2 or TRBV6-3 to TRBJ2-7; TRBD1 is a possible D gene (8 bases). The CDR3 has 13 residues. Deletions cut 6 bases from V and 5 bases from J, with 14 bases between. Germline CDR1 reads MNHEY; CDR2 reads SVGEGT.